This TCR beta chain was recorded in a study of blood T cell repertoires in COVID-19. About the research overall: The United States, Italy and Spain provided the acute and convalescent COVID-19 samples.

The CDR3 is 12 residues long. From germline, CDR1 is ENHRY and CDR2 SYGVKD. V was clipped by 3 bases and J by 8 bases, with 10 bases between them. The protocol was immunoSEQ multiplex PCR, while the TCRdb copy is restricted to in-frame clones and leaves out a portion. The repertoire holds 50,000 to 70,000 clones, approximately 79% seen once, with 3% to 4% in the top ten. The TCR originated in a man in his 60s with acute or convalescent COVID-19. The chain uses TRBV10-3 and TRBJ1-2, with no clear D. The sequencing input was peripheral blood. This CDR3 is CAISEQLHGYTF. The CDR3, as DNA: TGTGCCATCAGTGAACAGTTACACGGCTACACCTTC.